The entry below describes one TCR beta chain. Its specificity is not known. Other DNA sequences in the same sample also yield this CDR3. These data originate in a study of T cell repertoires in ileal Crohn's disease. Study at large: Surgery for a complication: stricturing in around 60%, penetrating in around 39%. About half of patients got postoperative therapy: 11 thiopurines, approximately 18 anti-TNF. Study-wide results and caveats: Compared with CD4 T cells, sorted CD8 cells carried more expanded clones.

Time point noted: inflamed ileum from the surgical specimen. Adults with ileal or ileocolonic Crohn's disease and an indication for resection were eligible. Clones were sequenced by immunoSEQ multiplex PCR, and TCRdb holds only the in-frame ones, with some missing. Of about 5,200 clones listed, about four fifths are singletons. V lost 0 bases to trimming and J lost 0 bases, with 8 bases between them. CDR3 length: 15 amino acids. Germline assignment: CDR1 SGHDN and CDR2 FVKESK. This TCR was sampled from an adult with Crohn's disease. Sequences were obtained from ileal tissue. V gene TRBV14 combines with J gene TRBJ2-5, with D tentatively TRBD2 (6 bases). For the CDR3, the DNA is TGTGCCAGCAGCCAAGATGGGGGGTACCAAGAGACCCAGTACTTC. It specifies CASSQDGGYQETQYF.